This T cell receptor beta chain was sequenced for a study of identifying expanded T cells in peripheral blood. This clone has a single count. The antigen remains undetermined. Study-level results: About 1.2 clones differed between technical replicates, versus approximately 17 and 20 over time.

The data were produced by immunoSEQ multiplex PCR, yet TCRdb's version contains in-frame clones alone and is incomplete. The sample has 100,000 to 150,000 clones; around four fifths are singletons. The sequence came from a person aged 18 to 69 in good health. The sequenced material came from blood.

This CDR3 is CASFGRTGAVSGYTF. DNA of the CDR3: TGTGCCAGCTTTGGTAGGACAGGGGCTGTTAGTGGCTACACCTTC. The chain has TRBV6-5 and TRBJ1-2; 9 bases are shared with TRBD1. Unmatched junction bases numbered 14, after V lost 8 bases and J lost 7 bases. Germline V gene lookup returns CDR1 MNHEY and CDR2 SVGAGI. This CDR3 spans 15 amino acids.